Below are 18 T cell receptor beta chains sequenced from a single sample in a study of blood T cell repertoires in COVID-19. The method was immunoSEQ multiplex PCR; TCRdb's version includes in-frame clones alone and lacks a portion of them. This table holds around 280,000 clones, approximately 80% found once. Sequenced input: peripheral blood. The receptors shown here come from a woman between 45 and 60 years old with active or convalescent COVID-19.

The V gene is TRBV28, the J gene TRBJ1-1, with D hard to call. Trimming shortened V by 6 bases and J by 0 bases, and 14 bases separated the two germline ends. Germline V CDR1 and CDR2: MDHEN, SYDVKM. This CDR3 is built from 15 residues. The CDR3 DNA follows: TGTGCCAGCAGGTTAGCGGGGATCATGAACACTGAAGCTTTCTTT. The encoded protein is CASRLAGIMNTEAFF.

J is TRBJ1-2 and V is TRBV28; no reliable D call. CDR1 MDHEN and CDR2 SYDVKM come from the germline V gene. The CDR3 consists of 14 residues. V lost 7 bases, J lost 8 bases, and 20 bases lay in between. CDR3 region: CASTPGGTLGGYTF. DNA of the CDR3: TGTGCCAGCACCCCCGGCGGCACCCTCGGAGGCTACACCTTC.

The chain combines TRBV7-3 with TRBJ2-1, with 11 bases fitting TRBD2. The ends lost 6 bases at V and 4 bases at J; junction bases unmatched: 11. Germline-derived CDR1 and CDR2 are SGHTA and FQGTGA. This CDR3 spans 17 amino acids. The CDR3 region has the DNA TGTGCCAGCAGGCCCGGCGGGCTAGCGGGAGGATACAATGAGCAGTTCTTC. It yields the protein CASRPGGLAGGYNEQFF.

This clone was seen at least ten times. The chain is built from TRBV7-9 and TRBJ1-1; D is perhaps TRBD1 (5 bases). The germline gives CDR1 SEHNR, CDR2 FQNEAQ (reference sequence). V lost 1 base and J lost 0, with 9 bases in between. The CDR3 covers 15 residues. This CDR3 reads CASSLEGHMNTEAFF. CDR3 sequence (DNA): TGTGCCAGCAGCTTAGAAGGACATATGAACACTGAAGCTTTCTTT. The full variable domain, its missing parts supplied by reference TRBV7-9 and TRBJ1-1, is DTGVSQNPRHKITKRGQNVTFRCDPISEHNRLYWYRQTLGQGPEFLTYFQNEAQLEKSRLLSDRFSAERPKGSFSTLEIQRTEQGDSAMYLCASSLEGHMNTEAFFGQGTRLTVV.

CDR3 nucleotide sequence: TGTGCCACCAGCAGAGATCCAGGGTTTGGTGAAAAACTGTTTTTT. Amino acid sequence: CATSRDPGFGEKLFF. This chain connects TRBV15 to TRBJ1-4, with a possible D match to TRBD1 (5 bases). This CDR3 is 15 amino acids long. CDR1 and CDR2 (germline): LNHNV, YYDKDF (reference sequence). Trimming stripped 0 bases from V and 7 bases from J, with 12 bases between.

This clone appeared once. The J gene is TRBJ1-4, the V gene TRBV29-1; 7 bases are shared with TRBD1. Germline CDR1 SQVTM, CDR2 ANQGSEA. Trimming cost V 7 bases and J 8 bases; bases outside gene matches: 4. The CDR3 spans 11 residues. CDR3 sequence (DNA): TGCAGCGCCTACAGGGGAGAAAAACTGTTTTTT. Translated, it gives CSAYRGEKLFF. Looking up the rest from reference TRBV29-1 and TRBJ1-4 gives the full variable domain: SAVISQKPSRDICQRGTSLTIQCQVDSQVTMMFWYRQQPGQSLTLIATANQGSEATYESGFVIDKFPISRPNLTFSTLTVSNMSPEDSSIYLCSAYRGEKLFFGSGTQLSVL.

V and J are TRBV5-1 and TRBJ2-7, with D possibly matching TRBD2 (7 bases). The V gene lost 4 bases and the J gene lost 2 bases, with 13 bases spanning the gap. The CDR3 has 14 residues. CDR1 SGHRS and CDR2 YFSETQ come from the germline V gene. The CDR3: CASSRGAVTYEQYF. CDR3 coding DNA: TGCGCCAGCAGCCGGGGGGCAGTGACCTACGAGCAGTACTTC. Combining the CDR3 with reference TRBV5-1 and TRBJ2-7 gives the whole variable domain KAGVTQTPRYLIKTRGQQVTLSCSPISGHRSVSWYQQTPGQGLQFLFEYFSETQRNKGNFPGRFSGRQFSNSRSEMNVSTLELGDSALYLCASSRGAVTYEQYFGPGTRLTVT.

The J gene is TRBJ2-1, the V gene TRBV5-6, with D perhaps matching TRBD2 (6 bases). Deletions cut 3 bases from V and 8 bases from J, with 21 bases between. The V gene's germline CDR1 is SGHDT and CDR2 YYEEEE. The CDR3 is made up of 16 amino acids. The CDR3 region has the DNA TGTGCCAGCAGCTGGGAGCGGCGGGATGGACTCCATGAGCAGTTCTTC. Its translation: CASSWERRDGLHEQFF. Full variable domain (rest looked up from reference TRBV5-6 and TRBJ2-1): DAGVTQSPTHLIKTRGQQVTLRCSPKSGHDTVSWYQQALGQGPQFIFQYYEEEERQRGNFPDRFSGHQFPNYSSELNVNALLLGDSALYLCASSWERRDGLHEQFFGPGTRLTVL.

The CDR3 spells CASSQDTRLPPLHF. For the CDR3, the DNA is TGCGCCAGCAGCCAAGATACGAGGCTGCCACCCCTCCACTTT. The chain couples TRBV4-1 to TRBJ1-6, with D unclear. In germline, CDR1 is MGHRA, CDR2 YSYEKL. Trimming left V 0 bases short and J 11 bases short, with 11 bases between. There are 14 residues in the CDR3.

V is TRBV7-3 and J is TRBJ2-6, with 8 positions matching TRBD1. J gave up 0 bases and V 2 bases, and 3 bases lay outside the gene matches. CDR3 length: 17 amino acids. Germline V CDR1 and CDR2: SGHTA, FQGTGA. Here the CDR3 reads CASSLGTGGSGANVLTF. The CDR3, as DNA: TGTGCCAGCAGCTTAGGGACAGGCGGCTCTGGGGCCAACGTCCTGACTTTC.

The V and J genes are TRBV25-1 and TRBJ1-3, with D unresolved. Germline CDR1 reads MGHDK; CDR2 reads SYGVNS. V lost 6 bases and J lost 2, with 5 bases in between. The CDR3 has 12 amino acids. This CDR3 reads CASSRAGNTIYF. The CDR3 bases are TGTGCCAGCAGCCGCGCTGGAAACACCATATATTTT.

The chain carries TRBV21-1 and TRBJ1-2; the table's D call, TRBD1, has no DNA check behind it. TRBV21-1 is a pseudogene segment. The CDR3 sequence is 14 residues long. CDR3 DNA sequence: TGTGCCAGCCAAATGGACAGGGATTACTATGGCTACACCTTC. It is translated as CASQMDRDYYGYTF.

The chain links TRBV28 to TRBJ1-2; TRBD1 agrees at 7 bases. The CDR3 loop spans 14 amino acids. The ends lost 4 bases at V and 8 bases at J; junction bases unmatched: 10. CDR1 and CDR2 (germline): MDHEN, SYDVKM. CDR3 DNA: TGTGCCAGCAGTTCGCCGGGGGACAGCCCGGGCTACACCTTC. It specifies CASSSPGDSPGYTF.

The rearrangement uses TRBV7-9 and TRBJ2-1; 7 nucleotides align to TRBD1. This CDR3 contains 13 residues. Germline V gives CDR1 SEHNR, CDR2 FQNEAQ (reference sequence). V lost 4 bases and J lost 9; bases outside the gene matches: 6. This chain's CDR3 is CASSSYRGFEQFF. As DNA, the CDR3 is TGTGCCAGCAGCTCATACAGGGGATTTGAGCAGTTCTTC.

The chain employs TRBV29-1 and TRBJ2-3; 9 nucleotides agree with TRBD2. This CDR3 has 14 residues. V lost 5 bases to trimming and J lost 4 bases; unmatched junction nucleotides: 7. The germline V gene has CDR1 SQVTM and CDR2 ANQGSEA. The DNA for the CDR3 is TGCAGCGTTAGGTTAGCGGGAGCGGCAGATACGCAGTATTTT. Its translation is CSVRLAGAADTQYF.

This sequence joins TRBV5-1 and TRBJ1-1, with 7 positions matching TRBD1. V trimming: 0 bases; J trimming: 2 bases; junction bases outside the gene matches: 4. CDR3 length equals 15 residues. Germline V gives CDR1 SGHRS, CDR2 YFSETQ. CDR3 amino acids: CASSLDGTANTEAFF. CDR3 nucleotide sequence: TGCGCCAGCAGCTTGGACGGGACAGCCAACACTGAAGCTTTCTTT.

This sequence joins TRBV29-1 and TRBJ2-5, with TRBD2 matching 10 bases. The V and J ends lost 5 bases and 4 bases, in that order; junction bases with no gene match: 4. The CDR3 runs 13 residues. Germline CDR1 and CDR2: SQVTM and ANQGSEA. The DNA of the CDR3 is TGCAGCGTTTCGAGCGGGAGGGTAGAGACCCAGTACTTC. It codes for CSVSSGRVETQYF.

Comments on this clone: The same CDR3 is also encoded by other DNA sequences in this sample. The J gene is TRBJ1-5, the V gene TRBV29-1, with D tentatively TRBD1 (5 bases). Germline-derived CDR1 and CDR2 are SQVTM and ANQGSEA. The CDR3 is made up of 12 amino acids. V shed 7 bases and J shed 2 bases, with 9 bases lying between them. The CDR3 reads CSAGGGNQPQHF. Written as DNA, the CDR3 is TGCAGCGCCGGGGGTGGCAATCAGCCCCAGCATTTT.